This record covers a single T cell receptor beta chain. As originally analysed: The assay estimated nucleated cells by amplifying reference gene primers. Sequencing was performed with immunoSEQ multiplex PCR; in TCRdb, only in-frame clones are kept and a portion is missing. Clone size and the V and J calls come from that table; the DNA yielded D and trimming. The sample holds over 250,000 clones, roughly nine tenths seen once. Germline V lookup: CDR1 SGHRS, CDR2 YFSETQ. The V and J ends lost 1 base and 3 bases, in that order; junction bases with no gene match: 6. The CDR3 has 15 residues. This entry comes from a study of blood T cell repertoires in COVID-19.

The sequence was obtained from a woman younger than 35 who had recovered from COVID-19. The chain employs TRBV5-1 and TRBJ2-7; 8 bases align to TRBD1. The sample was PBMCs or T cells enriched from blood (not recorded which). The CDR3 protein is CASSLRAGGYYEQYF. CDR3 nucleotides: TGCGCCAGCAGCTTGAGGGCAGGGGGCTACTACGAGCAGTACTTC.